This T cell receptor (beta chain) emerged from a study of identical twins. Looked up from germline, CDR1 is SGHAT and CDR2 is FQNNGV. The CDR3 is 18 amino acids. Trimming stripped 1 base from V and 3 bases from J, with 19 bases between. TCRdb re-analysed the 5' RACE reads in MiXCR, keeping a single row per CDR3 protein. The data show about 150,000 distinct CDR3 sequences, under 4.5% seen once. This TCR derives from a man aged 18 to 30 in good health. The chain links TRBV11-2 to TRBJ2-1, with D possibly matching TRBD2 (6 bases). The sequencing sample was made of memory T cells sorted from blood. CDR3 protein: CASSLVSASERLYNEQFF. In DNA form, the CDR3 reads TGTGCCAGCAGCTTAGTTTCGGCTAGCGAGAGGCTCTACAATGAGCAGTTCTTC.